This TCR beta chain appears in the sequencing data of a study of T cell changes during pregnancy in multiple sclerosis. The CDR3 contains 18 residues. Germline V CDR1 and CDR2: SGHTA, FQGNSA. The ends were cut back, 2 bases at V and 0 bases at J, with 19 bases in the middle. TCRdb's table, derived via immunoSEQ multiplex PCR, lists solely in-frame clones and lacks some. The sample lists some 74,000 clones, 80% to 95% occurring once. The specimen was peripheral blood, collected before pregnancy. The receptor was derived from a female donor with multiple sclerosis, enrolled in a pregnancy study. The chain combines TRBV7-2 with TRBJ1-1; D not resolved. DNA for the CDR3: TGTGCCAGCAGCTTAAAGAAAACAGAGATACTCATGAACACTGAAGCTTTCTTT. Residues: CASSLKKTEILMNTEAFF.